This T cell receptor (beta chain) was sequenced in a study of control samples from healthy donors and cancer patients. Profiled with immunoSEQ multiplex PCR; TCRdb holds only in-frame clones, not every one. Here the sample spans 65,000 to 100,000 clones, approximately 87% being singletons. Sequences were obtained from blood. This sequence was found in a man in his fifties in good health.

CDR3 in DNA: TGCGCCAGCAGACGGACAGGGGGCGAACTTATCTCATCCTCTGGAAACACCATATATTTT. Its translation: CASRRTGGELISSSGNTIYF. This rearrangement joins TRBV5-1 to TRBJ1-3; 11 nucleotides match TRBD1. Germline trimming cut 5 bases from V and 0 bases from J; bases unmatched to any gene: 16. CDR3 size: 20 residues. Germline CDR1 SGHRS, CDR2 YFSETQ.